A single T cell receptor beta chain is shown here with its context. Its antigen is not known. The data stem from a study of T cell repertoires in cytomegalovirus infection. Study details: A matching HLA type, together with CMV infection, was signaled by public TCR beta signatures. Study results and limitations: Cumulated frequencies of public TCR beta families served to identify carriers of CMV plus the relevant HLA.

Losses at the gene ends were 2 bases for V and 0 bases for J; bases not matched to a gene: 9. Germline V lookup: CDR1 DFQATT, CDR2 SNEGSKA (reference sequence). The CDR3 spans 17 residues. TCRdb re-analysed the reads in MiXCR, keeping a single row per CDR3 protein. Of fewer than 1,000,000 distinct CDR3 sequences listed, roughly 30% are singletons. The sequence came from a human donor in good health (CMV status not recorded). Some clones in this sample may be carry-over from other donors' samples. The rearrangement joins TRBV20-1 to TRBJ1-4, with 7 bases that match TRBD1. Here the sequenced sample was cultured CD8+ T cells from PBMCs, taken from culture after CMV antigen stimulation. The CDR3 nucleotides read TGCAGTGCTAGACCCGACAGGGTTCGTTCAACTAATGAAAAACTGTTTTTT. Translation gives CSARPDRVRSTNEKLFF.